The 17 T cell receptor beta chains below were found in one sample sequenced in a study of T cells in Graves' hyperthyroidism and ophthalmopathy. Amplified TCR beta CDR3 regions derived from RNA transcripts. The primer set for the first-round RT-PCR of the TCR CDR3 was HTBI. TCRdb re-called the multiplex PCR reads with MiXCR, one entry per CDR3 protein. Here the sample spans over 650,000 distinct CDR3 sequences, approximately 16% being singletons. Sample: blood. The source of these receptors is a man aged 18-30 years with Graves' hyperthyroidism.

The genes are TRBV29-1 and TRBJ2-7; no definite D call. CDR3 length: 14 amino acids. Deletions cut 7 bases from V and 5 bases from J, with 21 bases between. Germline V gives CDR1 SQVTM, CDR2 ANQGSEA. CDR3 nucleotides: TGCAGCGCGGCTTATATTGGCCCCTGGAACGAGCAGTACTTC. Translated, it gives CSAAYIGPWNEQYF.

The gene calls are TRBV29-1 and TRBJ2-2; tentative D call: TRBD2 (5 bases). The V end was cut by 7 bases, the J end by 6 bases, with 12 bases between. The CDR3 sequence is 12 residues long. Germline CDR1 SQVTM, CDR2 ANQGSEA. The CDR3 coding sequence is TGCAGCGCCCTCCGAGGGCCCGGGGAGCTGTTTTTT. Amino acids: CSALRGPGELFF.

A few counts support this clonotype. This chain uses TRBV5-1 with TRBJ1-5, with D possibly being TRBD1 (5 bases). Trimming cost V 0 bases and J 7 bases, with 14 bases left between them. Germline values: CDR1 SGHRS, CDR2 YFSETQ. The CDR3 consists of 15 residues. DNA of the CDR3: TGCGCCAGCAGCTTGGTCTCGGGGGGTATGCAGCCCCAGCATTTT. Amino acid sequence: CASSLVSGGMQPQHF.

A few counts support this clonotype. This chain uses TRBV13 with TRBJ2-5; 10 positions match TRBD2. V lost 5 bases and J lost 6; bases outside the gene matches: 24. The CDR3 runs 20 residues. From germline, CDR1 is PRHDT and CDR2 FYEKMQ (reference sequence). CDR3 DNA sequence: TGTGCCAGCAGCCTTCAGACAGGCATGGTTGGAGCGGGAGGGCCGAAGACCCAGTACTTC. Its protein product is CASSLQTGMVGAGGPKTQYF.

In its sample, this clonotype was seen a few times. The chain uses TRBV11-1 and TRBJ2-2, with D unresolved. Trimming removed 5 bases at V and 0 bases at J, with 4 bases between. This CDR3 has 13 amino acids. In germline, CDR1 is SGHAT, CDR2 FQDESV (reference sequence). CDR3 nucleotide sequence: TGTGCCAGCAGCCAACCGAACACCGGGGAGCTGTTTTTT. It translates to CASSQPNTGELFF.

This chain links TRBV7-9 with TRBJ1-2, with TRBD1 identical over 7 bases. The CDR3 has 15 residues. The junction had 6 bases not matched to a gene; V was cut back by 2 bases and J by 3 bases. Germline CDR1 reads SEHNR; CDR2 reads FQNEAQ (reference sequence). DNA for the CDR3: TGTGCCAGCAGCTTACTGGGACAGACGGACTATGGCTACACCTTC. Translation gives CASSLLGQTDYGYTF.

A few counts support this clonotype. V and J are TRBV29-1 and TRBJ2-3, with TRBD2 matching 13 bases. Germline CDR1 and CDR2: SQVTM and ANQGSEA. V lost 7 bases to trimming and J lost 3 bases; unmatched junction nucleotides: 7. The CDR3 runs 15 residues. The CDR3 DNA sequence: TGCAGCGCACCACTAGCGGGAGGGCCGACAGATACGCAGTATTTT. It is translated as CSAPLAGGPTDTQYF.

As regards this clonotype: A much larger clone lies one base from this, so it may be a read error. The rearrangement links TRBV9 to TRBJ2-2; D unclear. The germline V and J ends were trimmed by 1 base and 6 bases, with 4 bases remaining between them. The CDR3 runs to 12 residues. The V gene's germline CDR1 is SGDLS and CDR2 YYNGEE. The CDR3: CASSVSPGELFF. CDR3 coding DNA: TGTGCCAGCAGCGTATCCCCCGGGGAGCTGTTTTTT.

This clonotype was recorded many times. The chain combines TRBV28 with TRBJ2-3; D possibly corresponds to TRBD1 (6 bases). The germline gives CDR1 MDHEN, CDR2 SYDVKM. The CDR3 consists of 15 residues. With 5 bases removed from V and 3 bases from J, the gap between germline ends came to 15 bases. Here the CDR3 reads CASSTDRLGTDTQYF. DNA of the CDR3: TGTGCCAGCAGTACCGACAGGCTAGGAACAGATACGCAGTATTTT.

This clonotype was recorded many times. This chain uses TRBV7-3 with TRBJ2-2; D perhaps matches TRBD1 (6 bases). Trimming stripped 5 bases from V and 2 bases from J, with 9 bases between. This CDR3 is built from 14 residues. Germline lookup yields CDR1 SGHTA and CDR2 FQGTGA. The CDR3 region is CASSPGHNTGELFF. The CDR3 bases are TGTGCCAGCAGCCCGGGACACAACACCGGGGAGCTGTTTTTT.

The gene calls are TRBV7-3 and TRBJ2-1, with 8 bases aligning to TRBD2. The J segment lost 9 bases and the V segment lost 4 bases, leaving 11 bases of the junction unmatched. From germline, CDR1 is SGHTA and CDR2 FQGTGA. The CDR3 has 15 residues. The CDR3 loop is CASSSGLGGGSEQFF. The CDR3 DNA follows: TGTGCCAGCAGCTCGGGACTAGGCGGAGGAAGTGAGCAGTTCTTC.

This clonotype was seen more than once but under ten times. The chain has TRBV7-2 and TRBJ2-2; 8 bases are a match to TRBD2. V trimming: 2 bases; J trimming: 2 bases; junction bases outside the gene matches: 4. The CDR3 is 16 amino acids. The V gene's germline CDR1 is SGHTA and CDR2 FQGNSA. The CDR3 DNA reads TGTGCCAGCAGCTTAAATAGCGGGACTAACACCGGGGAGCTGTTTTTT. Translation gives CASSLNSGTNTGELFF.

The sample holds a few counts of this clonotype. The chain employs TRBV29-1 and TRBJ2-6, with D maybe TRBD2 (5 bases). This CDR3 spans 14 amino acids. V lost 4 bases and J 2 bases, leaving 9 bases between the germline ends. The germline V gene has CDR1 SQVTM and CDR2 ANQGSEA. The CDR3 nucleotides are TGCAGCGTTGCGGTCGGGGCTGGGGCCAACGTCCTGACTTTC. It translates to CSVAVGAGANVLTF.

The sample holds many counts of this clonotype. This chain links TRBV27 with TRBJ2-1; tentatively, D is TRBD2 (6 bases). Deletions cut 6 bases from V and 0 bases from J, with 12 bases between. CDR3 length equals 15 residues. Germline V lookup: CDR1 MNHEY, CDR2 SMNVEV (reference sequence). CDR3 DNA: TGTGCCAGCAGCCCGCTAGCGCTCTCCTACAATGAGCAGTTCTTC. It translates to CASSPLALSYNEQFF.

This clonotype was seen at least ten times. This chain joins TRBV20-1 and TRBJ1-1; D not certain. V was trimmed by 2 bases and J by 1 base, leaving 8 bases between them. Germline-derived CDR1 and CDR2 are DFQATT and SNEGSKA (reference sequence). The CDR3 loop spans 13 amino acids. The CDR3 region has the DNA TGCAGTGCTAGAAAGGTTCCGAACACTGAAGCTTTCTTT. It yields the protein CSARKVPNTEAFF.

This clonotype came up many times. The chain uses TRBV6-2 or TRBV6-3 and TRBJ2-1; 7 nucleotides align to TRBD1. The junction had 14 bases not matched to a gene; V was cut back by 6 bases and J by 9 bases. Germline lookup yields CDR1 MNHEY and CDR2 SVGEGT. This CDR3 contains 15 residues. CDR3 amino acids: CASRIRGPRVSEQFF. In DNA form, the CDR3 reads TGTGCCAGCAGGATTAGGGGGCCGAGGGTGAGTGAGCAGTTCTTC.

In this sample, this clonotype turned up many times. This chain connects TRBV12-3 or TRBV12-4 to TRBJ2-1; D possibly uses TRBD1 or TRBD2 (5 bases each). V lost 10 bases, J lost 1 base, and 20 bases lay in between. The CDR3 length is 16 residues. For the CDR3, the DNA is TGTGCCACCCTTCGGGGTACGGGACGATCCTACAATGAGCAGTTCTTC. This translates into CATLRGTGRSYNEQFF.